This T cell receptor (beta chain) stems from a study of blood T cells in healthy people across ages. Findings and limits, study-wide: Higher naive T cell percentage went strongly together with higher TCR beta diversity. Significant beta diversity loss was already apparent by age roughly 40, declining roughly linearly. Long-lived donors had more naive CD4+ cells and higher diversity than aged donors.

Using a J-beta primer mix together with a sample-barcoded 5' primer, a second PCR was run for roughly 6 to 12 cycles. TCRdb analysed the 5' RACE reads with MiXCR anew, one entry per CDR3 protein. The profile shows roughly 800,000 distinct CDR3 sequences, under 40% of them singletons. Trimming took 1 base from V and 3 from J; bases not matched to a gene: 6. Germline CDR1 reads LGHDT; CDR2 reads YNNKEL (reference sequence). This CDR3 comprises 17 residues. This clonotype was counted a few times. Its matching antigen is unknown. This clonotype originated in a man aged 18 to 29 in good health. J is TRBJ2-5 and V is TRBV3-1; 12 bases are shared with TRBD2. The specimen sequenced was blood. DNA of the CDR3: TGTGCCAGCAGCCAAGGACTAGCGGGGGAAGGGGAAGAGACCCAGTACTTC. Its translation: CASSQGLAGEGEETQYF.